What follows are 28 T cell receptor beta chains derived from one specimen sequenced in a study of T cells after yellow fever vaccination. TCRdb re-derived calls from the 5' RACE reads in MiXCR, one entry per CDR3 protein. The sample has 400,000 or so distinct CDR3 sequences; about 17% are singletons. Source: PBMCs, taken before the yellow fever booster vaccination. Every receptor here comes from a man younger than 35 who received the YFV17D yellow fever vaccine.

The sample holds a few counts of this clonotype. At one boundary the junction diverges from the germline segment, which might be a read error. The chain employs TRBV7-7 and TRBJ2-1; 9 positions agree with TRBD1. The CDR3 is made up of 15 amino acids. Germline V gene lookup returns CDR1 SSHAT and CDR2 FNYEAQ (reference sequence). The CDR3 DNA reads TGTGCTAGCAGCTTACAGGGGGCTACCGACAATGAGCAGTTCTTC. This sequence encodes CASSLQGATDNEQFF.

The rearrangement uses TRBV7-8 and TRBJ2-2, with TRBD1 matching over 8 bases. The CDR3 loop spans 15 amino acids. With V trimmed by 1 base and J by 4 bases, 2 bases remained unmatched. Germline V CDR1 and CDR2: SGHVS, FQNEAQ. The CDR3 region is CASSLGTGSTGELFF. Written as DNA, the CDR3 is TGTGCCAGCAGCTTAGGGACAGGGTCCACCGGGGAGCTGTTTTTT. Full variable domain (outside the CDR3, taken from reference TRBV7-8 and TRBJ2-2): GAGVSQSPRYKVAKRGQDVALRCDPISGHVSLFWYQQALGQGPEFLTYFQNEAQLDKSGLPSDRFFAERPEGSVSTLKIQRTQQEDSAVYLCASSLGTGSTGELFFGEGSRLTVL.

As DNA, the CDR3 is TGTGCCAGCAGTCCAGCGGCTAGAAACACTGAAGCTTTCTTT. Its translation is CASSPAARNTEAFF. The rearrangement joins TRBV12-3 or TRBV12-4 to TRBJ1-1; no firm D call. CDR3 length equals 14 residues. Trimming left V 5 bases short and J 2 bases short, with 12 bases between.

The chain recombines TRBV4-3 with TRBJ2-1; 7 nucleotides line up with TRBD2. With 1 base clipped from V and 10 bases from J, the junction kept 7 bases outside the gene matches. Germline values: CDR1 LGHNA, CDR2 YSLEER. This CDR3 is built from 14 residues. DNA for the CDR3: TGCGCCAGCAGCCAAGGGCCAGCGGGGTACGAGCAGTTCTTC. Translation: CASSQGPAGYEQFF.

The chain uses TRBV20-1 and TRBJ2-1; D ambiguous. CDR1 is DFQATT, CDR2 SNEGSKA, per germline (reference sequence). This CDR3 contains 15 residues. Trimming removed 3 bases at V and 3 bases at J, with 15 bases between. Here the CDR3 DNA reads TGCAGTGCTAGCCGTTTCGGCTCAAACTACAATGAGCAGTTCTTC. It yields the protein CSASRFGSNYNEQFF.

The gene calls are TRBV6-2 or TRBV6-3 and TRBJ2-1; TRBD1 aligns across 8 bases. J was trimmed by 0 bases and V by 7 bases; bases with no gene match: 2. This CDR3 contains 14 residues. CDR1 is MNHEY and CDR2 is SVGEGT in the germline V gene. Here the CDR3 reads CASNDRGSYNEQFF. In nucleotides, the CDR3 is TGTGCCAGCAACGACAGGGGCTCCTACAATGAGCAGTTCTTC.

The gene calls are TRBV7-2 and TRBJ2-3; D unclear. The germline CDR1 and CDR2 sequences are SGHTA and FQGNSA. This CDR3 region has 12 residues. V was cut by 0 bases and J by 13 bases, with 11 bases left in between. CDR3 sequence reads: CASSLAPPVKYF. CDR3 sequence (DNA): TGTGCCAGCAGCTTAGCCCCCCCCGTAAAGTATTTT.

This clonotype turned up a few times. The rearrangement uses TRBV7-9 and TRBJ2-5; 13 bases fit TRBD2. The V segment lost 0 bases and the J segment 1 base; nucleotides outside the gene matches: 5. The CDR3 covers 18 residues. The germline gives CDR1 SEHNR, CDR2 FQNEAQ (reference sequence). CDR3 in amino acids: CASSLATSGGPTQETQYF. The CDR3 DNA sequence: TGTGCCAGCAGCTTAGCGACTAGCGGGGGGCCGACCCAAGAGACCCAGTACTTC.

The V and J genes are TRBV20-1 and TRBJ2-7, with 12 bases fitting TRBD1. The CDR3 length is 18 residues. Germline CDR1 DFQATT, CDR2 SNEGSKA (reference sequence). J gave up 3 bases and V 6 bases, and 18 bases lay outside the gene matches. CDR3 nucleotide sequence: TGCAGTGCCCTCGGGACAGGGGGCAGGGTAGGTAGCCTCTACGAGCAGTACGTC. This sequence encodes CSALGTGGRVGSLYEQYV.

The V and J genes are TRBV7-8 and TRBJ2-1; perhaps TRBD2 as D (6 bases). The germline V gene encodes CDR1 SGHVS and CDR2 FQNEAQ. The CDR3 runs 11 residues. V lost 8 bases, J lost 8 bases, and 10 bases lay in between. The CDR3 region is CASATSYEQFF. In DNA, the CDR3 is TGTGCCAGCGCAACTAGCTATGAGCAGTTCTTC.

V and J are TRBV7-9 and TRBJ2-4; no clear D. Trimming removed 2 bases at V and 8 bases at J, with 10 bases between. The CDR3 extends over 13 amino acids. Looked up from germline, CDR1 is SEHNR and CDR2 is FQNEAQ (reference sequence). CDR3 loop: CASSLSVEDIQYF. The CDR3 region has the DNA TGTGCCAGCAGCTTATCTGTAGAGGACATTCAGTACTTC.

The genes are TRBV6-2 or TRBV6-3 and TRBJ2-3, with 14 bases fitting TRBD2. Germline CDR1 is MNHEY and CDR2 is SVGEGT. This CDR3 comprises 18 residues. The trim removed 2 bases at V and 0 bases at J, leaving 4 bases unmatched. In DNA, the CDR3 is TGTGCCAGCAGTTACAGTCGACTAGCGGGGGGGAGCACAGATACGCAGTATTTT. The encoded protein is CASSYSRLAGGSTDTQYF.

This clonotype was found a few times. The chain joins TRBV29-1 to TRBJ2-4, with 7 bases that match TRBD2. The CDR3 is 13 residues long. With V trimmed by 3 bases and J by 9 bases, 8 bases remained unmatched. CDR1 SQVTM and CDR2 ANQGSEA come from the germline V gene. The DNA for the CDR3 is TGCAGCGTTGAGGCGCCCGGCGGGGGCATTCAGTACTTC. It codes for CSVEAPGGGIQYF.

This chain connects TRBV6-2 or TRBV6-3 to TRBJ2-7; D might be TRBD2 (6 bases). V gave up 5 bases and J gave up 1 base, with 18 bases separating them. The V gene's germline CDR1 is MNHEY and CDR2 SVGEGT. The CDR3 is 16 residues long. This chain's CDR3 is CASSDFGTEGSYEQYF. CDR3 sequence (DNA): TGTGCCAGCAGTGACTTCGGGACGGAGGGTTCCTACGAGCAGTACTTC.

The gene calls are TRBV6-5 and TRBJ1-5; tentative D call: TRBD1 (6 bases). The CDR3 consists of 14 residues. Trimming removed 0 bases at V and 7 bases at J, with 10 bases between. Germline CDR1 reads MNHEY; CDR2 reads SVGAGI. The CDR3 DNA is TGTGCCAGCAGTTACTCAACAGGGCAGCAGCCCCAGCATTTT. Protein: CASSYSTGQQPQHF.

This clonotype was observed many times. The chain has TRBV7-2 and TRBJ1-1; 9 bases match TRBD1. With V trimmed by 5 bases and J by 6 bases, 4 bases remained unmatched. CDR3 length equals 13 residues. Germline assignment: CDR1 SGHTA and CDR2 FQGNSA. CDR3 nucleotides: TGTGCCAGCAGCATGGACAGGGGCGCTGAAGCTTTCTTT. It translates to CASSMDRGAEAFF.

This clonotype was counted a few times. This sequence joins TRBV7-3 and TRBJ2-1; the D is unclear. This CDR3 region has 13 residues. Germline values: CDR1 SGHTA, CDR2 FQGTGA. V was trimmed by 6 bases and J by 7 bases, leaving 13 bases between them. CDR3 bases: TGTGCCAGCAGTCCAGGAAGCTCGAATGAGCAGTTCTTC. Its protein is CASSPGSSNEQFF. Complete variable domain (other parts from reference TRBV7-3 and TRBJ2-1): GAGVSQTPSNKVTEKGKYVELRCDPISGHTALYWYRQSLGQGPEFLIYFQGTGAADDSGLPNDRFFAVRPEGSVSTLKIQRTERGDSAVYLCASSPGSSNEQFFGPGTRLTVL.

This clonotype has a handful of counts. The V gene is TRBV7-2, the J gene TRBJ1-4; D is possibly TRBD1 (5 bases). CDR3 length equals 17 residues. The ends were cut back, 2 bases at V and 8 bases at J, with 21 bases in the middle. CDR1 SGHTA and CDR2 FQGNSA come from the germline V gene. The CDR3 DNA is TGTGCCAGCAGCTTATTAGCTCCGTCGGTATCAGGGGAAAAACTGTTTTTT. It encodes CASSLLAPSVSGEKLFF. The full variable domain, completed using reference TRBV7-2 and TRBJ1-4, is GAGVSQSPSNKVTEKGKDVELRCDPISGHTALYWYRQSLGQGLEFLIYFQGNSAPDKSGLPSDRFSAERTGGSVSTLTIQRTQQEDSAVYLCASSLLAPSVSGEKLFFGSGTQLSVL.

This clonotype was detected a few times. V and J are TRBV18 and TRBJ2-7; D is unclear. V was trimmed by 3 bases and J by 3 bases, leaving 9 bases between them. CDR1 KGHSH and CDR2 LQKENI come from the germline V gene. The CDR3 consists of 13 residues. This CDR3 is CASSPGSNYEQYF. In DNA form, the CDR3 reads TGTGCCAGCTCACCCGGGTCCAACTACGAGCAGTACTTC.

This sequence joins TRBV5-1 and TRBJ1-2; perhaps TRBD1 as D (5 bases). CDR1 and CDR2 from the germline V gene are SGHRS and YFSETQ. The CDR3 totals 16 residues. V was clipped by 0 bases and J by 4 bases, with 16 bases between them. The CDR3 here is CASSLVDGHGVYGYTF. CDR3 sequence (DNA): TGCGCCAGCAGCTTGGTCGACGGACACGGAGTCTATGGCTACACCTTC.

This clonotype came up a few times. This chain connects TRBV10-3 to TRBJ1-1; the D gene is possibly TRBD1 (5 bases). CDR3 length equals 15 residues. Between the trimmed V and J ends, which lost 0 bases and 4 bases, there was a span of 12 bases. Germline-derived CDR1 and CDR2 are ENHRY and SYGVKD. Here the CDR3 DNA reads TGTGCCATCAGTGAGTCAGGGGCAAGGGGCACTGAAGCTTTCTTT. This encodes CAISESGARGTEAFF.

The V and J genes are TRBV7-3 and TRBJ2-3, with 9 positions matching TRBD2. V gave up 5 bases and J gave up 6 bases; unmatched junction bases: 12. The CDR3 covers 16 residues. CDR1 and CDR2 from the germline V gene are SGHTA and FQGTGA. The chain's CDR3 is CASSPSLGGGADTQYF. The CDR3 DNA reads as TGTGCCAGCAGCCCTAGTTTGGGCGGGGGGGCCGATACGCAGTATTTT.

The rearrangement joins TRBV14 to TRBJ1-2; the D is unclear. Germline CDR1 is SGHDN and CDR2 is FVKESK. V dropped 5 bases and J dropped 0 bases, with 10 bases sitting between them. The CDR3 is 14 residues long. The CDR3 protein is CASSEVGTNYGYTF. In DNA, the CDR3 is TGTGCCAGCAGCGAAGTTGGTACTAACTATGGCTACACCTTC. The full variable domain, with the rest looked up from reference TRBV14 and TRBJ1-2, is EAGVTQFPSHSVIEKGQTVTLRCDPISGHDNLYWYRRVMGKEIKFLLHFVKESKQDESGMPNNRFLAERTGGTYSTLKVQPAELEDSGVYFCASSEVGTNYGYTFGSGTRLTVV.

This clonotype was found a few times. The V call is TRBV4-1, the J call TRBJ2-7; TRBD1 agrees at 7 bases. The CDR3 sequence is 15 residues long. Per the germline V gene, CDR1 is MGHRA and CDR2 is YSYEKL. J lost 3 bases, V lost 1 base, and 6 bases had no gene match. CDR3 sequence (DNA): TGCGCCAGCAGCCAAGTAAGGACAGGTATCTACGAGCAGTACTTC. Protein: CASSQVRTGIYEQYF.

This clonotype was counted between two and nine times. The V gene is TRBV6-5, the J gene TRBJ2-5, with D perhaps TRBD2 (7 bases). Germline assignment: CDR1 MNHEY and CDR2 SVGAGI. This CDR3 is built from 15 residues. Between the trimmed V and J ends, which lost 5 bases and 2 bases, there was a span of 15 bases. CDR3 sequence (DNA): TGTGCCAGCAGTACCGCGGGGGCTGCTCAAGAGACCCAGTACTTC. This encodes CASSTAGAAQETQYF.

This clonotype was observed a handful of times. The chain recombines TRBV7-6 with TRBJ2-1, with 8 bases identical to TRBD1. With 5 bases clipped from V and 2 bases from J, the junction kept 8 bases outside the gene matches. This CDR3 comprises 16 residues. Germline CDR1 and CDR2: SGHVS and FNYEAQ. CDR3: CASSPRTGLTYNEQFF. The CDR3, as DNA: TGTGCCAGCAGCCCACGGACAGGGTTAACCTACAATGAGCAGTTCTTC. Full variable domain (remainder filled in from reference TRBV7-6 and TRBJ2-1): GAGVSQSPRYKVTKRGQDVALRCDPISGHVSLYWYRQALGQGPEFLTYFNYEAQQDKSGLPNDRFSAERPEGSISTLTIQRTEQRDSAMYRCASSPRTGLTYNEQFFGPGTRLTVL.

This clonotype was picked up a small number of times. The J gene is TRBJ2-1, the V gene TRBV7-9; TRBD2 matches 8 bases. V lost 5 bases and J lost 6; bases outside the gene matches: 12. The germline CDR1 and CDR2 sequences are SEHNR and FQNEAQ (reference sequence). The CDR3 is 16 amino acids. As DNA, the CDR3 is TGTGCCAGCAGCACTTGGCGGGGGGCCCTTCTCAATGAGCAGTTCTTC. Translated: CASSTWRGALLNEQFF.

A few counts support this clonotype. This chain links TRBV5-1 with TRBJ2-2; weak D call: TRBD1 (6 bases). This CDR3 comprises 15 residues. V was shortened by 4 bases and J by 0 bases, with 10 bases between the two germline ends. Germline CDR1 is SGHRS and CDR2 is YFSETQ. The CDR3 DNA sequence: TGCGCCAGCAGCCAAGGGACAACGAACACCGGGGAGCTGTTTTTT. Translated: CASSQGTTNTGELFF.